Listed below are T cell receptor beta chains from one sample, sequenced in a study of blood T cell repertoires in COVID-19. The repertoire was sequenced with immunoSEQ multiplex PCR; TCRdb's copy has only in-frame clones and lacks some. Among over 85,000 clones, 85% to 90% were seen once, and the ten largest hold 3.5% to 4%. Sequenced sample: peripheral blood. Receptors originate from a man aged 55 to 70 with acute or convalescent COVID-19. The CDR3 runs from the conserved cysteine through the conserved F or W. D genes are given only for firm matches. Part of the rows lack a size; the others show once, few, many or a class for expanded clones.

clone_size,d_call,j_call,v_call,cdr3_nt,cdr3_aa
.,.,TRBJ2-1,TRBV7-3,TGTGCCAGCAGCCAAGGAGGGGGCAGATCCTACAATGAGCAGTTCTTC,CASSQGGGRSYNEQFF
.,.,TRBJ2-1,TRBV4-1,TGCGCCAGCAGCCAAGGTACCAGGGTAAAGGGGTATGAGCAGTTCTTC,CASSQGTRVKGYEQFF
.,.,TRBJ1-1,TRBV19,TGTGCCAGTAGTATGGGGAGAGGGGGCACTGAAGCTTTCTTT,CASSMGRGGTEAFF
.,.,TRBJ2-1,TRBV25-1,TGTGCCAGCAGTGATCTGGACTGGCAGAACAATGAGCAGTTCTTC,CASSDLDWQNNEQFF
.,.,TRBJ2-1,TRBV6-1,TGTGCCAGCAGTGAAACAGGGTGGGGTGAGCAGTTCTTC,CASSETGWGEQFF
.,.,TRBJ2-7,TRBV5-1,TGCGCCAGCAGCTTGGCCTTTGGACAGAGTTCCTACGAGCAGTACTTC,CASSLAFGQSSYEQYF
.,.,TRBJ2-1,TRBV7-2,TGTGCCAGCAGCTTTCGGCAGGGCAGCAATGAGCAGTTCTTC,CASSFRQGSNEQFF
.,.,TRBJ1-5,TRBV28,TGTGCCAGCAGCCTGGGCGGGGTGGGCCTATATAGCAATCAGCCCCAGCATTTT,CASSLGGVGLYSNQPQHF
.,.,TRBJ2-7,TRBV6-5,TGTGCCAGCAGTTACTCAGGGGGTATCTACGAGCAGTACTTC,CASSYSGGIYEQYF
once,.,TRBJ2-7,TRBV11-3,TGTGCCAGCAGCTTAGATTCTACAGGGAACTACGAGCAGTACTTC,CASSLDSTGNYEQYF
.,TRBD2,TRBJ2-5,TRBV5-1,TGCGCCAGAGCGGGAGGGAAAGAGACCCAGTACTTC,CARAGGKETQYF
.,TRBD2,TRBJ2-5,TRBV27,TGTGCCAGCAGTCCTGTACGACTAGCGGGGGCACATCAGGAGACCCAGTACTTC,CASSPVRLAGAHQETQYF
.,.,TRBJ1-5,TRBV7-8,TGTGCCAGCAGCCCGTTCTTACGGTCGCATCAGCCCCAGCATTTT,CASSPFLRSHQPQHF
.,.,TRBJ2-7,TRBV5-1,TGCGCCAGCAGCTTTGGGAGTTTCTCAGCCTACGAGCAGTACTTC,CASSFGSFSAYEQYF
.,.,TRBJ1-2,TRBV2,TGTGCCAGCAGTGAAAGCCCGGGGTTTTCATCTGGCTACACCTTC,CASSESPGFSSGYTF
once,TRBD1,TRBJ1-3,TRBV2,TGTGCCAGCAGGGAAGACAGGGGGCTTGGAAACACCATATATTTT,CASREDRGLGNTIYF
.,TRBD1,TRBJ2-1,TRBV5-1,TGCGCCAGCAGCTTGGAGGGACAGGGGTATCGTGAGCAGTTCTTC,CASSLEGQGYREQFF
.,TRBD1,TRBJ1-2,TRBV6-5,TGTGCCAGTTGGGGACAGGGTGGCTATGGCTACACCTTC,CASWGQGGYGYTF
.,.,TRBJ2-3,TRBV7-7,TGTGCTAGCAGCCCAGGAACAGATACGCAGTATTTT,CASSPGTDTQYF
once,.,TRBJ1-1,TRBV3-1/TRBV3-2,TGTGCCAGCAGCCCGATACAGGGTGTCACTGAAGCTTTCTTT,CASSPIQGVTEAFF
.,TRBD1,TRBJ2-2,TRBV2,TGTGCCAGTGAAATGACAGGGTACACCGGGGAGCTGTTTTTT,CASEMTGYTGELFF
.,TRBD1,TRBJ1-4,TRBV18,TGTGCCAGCTCACCATTGCAGGGGGAAGTGGTTGAAAAACTGTTTTTT,CASSPLQGEVVEKLFF
.,TRBD2,TRBJ2-5,TRBV7-9,TGTGCCAGCAGCTTATGGACTAGACAAGAGACCCAGTACTTC,CASSLWTRQETQYF
.,.,TRBJ1-1,TRBV19,TGTGCCAGTATCCGGGGAGATGAAGCTTTCTTT,CASIRGDEAFF
few,TRBD2,TRBJ2-3,TRBV29-1,TGCAGCGTCCGACCTAGCGGGTGGGATACGCAGTATTTT,CSVRPSGWDTQYF
.,.,TRBJ1-1,TRBV9,TGTGCCAGCAGTGCTCCCCAGGGAGGCGCAGTGAACACTGAAGCTTTCTTT,CASSAPQGGAVNTEAFF
.,TRBD2,TRBJ2-2,TRBV19,TGTGCCACCCAACCGGGACTAGCGGGAGGAGGGGGGCTCACCGGGGAGCTGTTTTTT,CATQPGLAGGGGLTGELFF
.,TRBD2,TRBJ2-5,TRBV5-5,TGTGCCAGCAGCTTGATCAGCGGGGGGGCGGAGACCCAGTACTTC,CASSLISGGAETQYF
.,.,TRBJ1-2,TRBV7-9,TGTGCCAGCAGCCCCCTAACCTATGGCTACACCTTC,CASSPLTYGYTF
.,.,TRBJ1-6,TRBV19,TGTGCCAGTAGTATACAGGGTGGGAATTCACCCCTCCACTTT,CASSIQGGNSPLHF
.,.,TRBJ1-5,TRBV9,TGTGCCAGCAGCGTAGGCAGGGAGGGTCAGCCCCAGCATTTT,CASSVGREGQPQHF
.,TRBD1,TRBJ2-2,TRBV7-8,TGTGCCAGCAGTTATCAGGGGGCCAACACCGGGGAGCTGTTTTTT,CASSYQGANTGELFF
.,.,TRBJ1-2,TRBV5-8,TGTGCCAGCAGCTTGGGACAGGTGTCTTACTATGGCTACACCTTC,CASSLGQVSYYGYTF
.,TRBD1,TRBJ2-7,TRBV29-1,TGCAGCGGTGGACAGGGTCCCCCTCTCGAGCAGTACTTC,CSGGQGPPLEQYF
.,TRBD1,TRBJ2-2,TRBV19,TGTGCCAGTAGTCTACAGGGGCCCCTCACCGGGGAGCTGTTTTTT,CASSLQGPLTGELFF
.,.,TRBJ1-1,TRBV6-5,TGTGCCAGCAGCTACGGGCAGAACACTGAAGCTTTCTTT,CASSYGQNTEAFF
once,TRBD2,TRBJ2-7,TRBV19,TGTGCCAGTAGTCCCTCACTAGCGGGAGTCGGAGAGCAGTACTTC,CASSPSLAGVGEQYF
.,TRBD2,TRBJ2-7,TRBV11-2,TGTGCCAGCAGCTTAGCGGGAGGGCCATACGAGCAGTACTTC,CASSLAGGPYEQYF
.,TRBD2,TRBJ2-1,TRBV9,TGTGCCAGCAGCGTAGGCGCCCTAGCGGGCCTTGCCTACAATGAGCAGTTCTTC,CASSVGALAGLAYNEQFF
.,.,TRBJ2-7,TRBV6-5,TGTGCCAGCAGTTACTCGGGCACTGAATCCTCCTACGAGCAGTACTTC,CASSYSGTESSYEQYF
.,.,TRBJ1-6,TRBV12-3/TRBV12-4,TGTGCCAGCAGTGTGACAGATAATTCACCCCTCCACTTT,CASSVTDNSPLHF
.,TRBD2,TRBJ2-2,TRBV11-3,TGTGCCAGCAGCCCGACTAGCGGCGGCGCCGGGGAGCTGTTTTTT,CASSPTSGGAGELFF
once,.,TRBJ1-5,TRBV19,TGTGCCAGTAGTTATGGATCGACGGGTAATCAGCCCCAGCATTTT,CASSYGSTGNQPQHF
.,TRBD2,TRBJ2-5,TRBV28,TGTGCCAGCAGCCGACCACTAGCGGCGAAGCAAGAGACCCAGTACTTC,CASSRPLAAKQETQYF
.,.,TRBJ2-7,TRBV19,TGTGCCAGTAGTATTGGGCTGAAAGCCGACGAGCAGTACTTC,CASSIGLKADEQYF
.,.,TRBJ2-2,TRBV27,TGTGCCAGCAGCTTACCCGGCGGGGCGAACACCGGGGAGCTGTTTTTT,CASSLPGGANTGELFF
.,TRBD1,TRBJ2-5,TRBV5-1,TGCGCCAGCAGCCCTGCTGGGACAGGACGAGAGACCCAGTACTTC,CASSPAGTGRETQYF
.,.,TRBJ2-5,TRBV11-2,TGTGCCAGCAGCCTTGGACTCTTCGAAGAGACCCAGTACTTC,CASSLGLFEETQYF
.,.,TRBJ1-5,TRBV10-1,TGCGCCAGCAGGGCTCGGACAGTCGGGCGGGGGTTCCGCAATCAGCCCCAGCATTTT,CASRARTVGRGFRNQPQHF
.,.,TRBJ2-7,TRBV28,TGTGCCAGCACCCGTCCCCTAGGAACCTACGAGCAGTACTTC,CASTRPLGTYEQYF
.,TRBD2,TRBJ2-1,TRBV18,TGTGCCAGCTCACCACCTAGCGGGAGGCTCCTTTTAGGTGAGCAGTTCTTC,CASSPPSGRLLLGEQFF
.,TRBD2,TRBJ2-1,TRBV2,TGTGCCAGCCGACTCCGGCTAGCGGGGAACTACAATGAGCAGTTCTTC,CASRLRLAGNYNEQFF
.,.,TRBJ2-6,TRBV27,TGTGCCAGCAGTGGTACAACAGGGTTCCCAACGTCCGTCCTGACTTTC,CASSGTTGFPTSVLTF
.,.,TRBJ2-1,TRBV5-5,TGTGCCAGCAGCTTGGGGCAGGTCAATGAGTTCTTC,CASSLGQVNEFF